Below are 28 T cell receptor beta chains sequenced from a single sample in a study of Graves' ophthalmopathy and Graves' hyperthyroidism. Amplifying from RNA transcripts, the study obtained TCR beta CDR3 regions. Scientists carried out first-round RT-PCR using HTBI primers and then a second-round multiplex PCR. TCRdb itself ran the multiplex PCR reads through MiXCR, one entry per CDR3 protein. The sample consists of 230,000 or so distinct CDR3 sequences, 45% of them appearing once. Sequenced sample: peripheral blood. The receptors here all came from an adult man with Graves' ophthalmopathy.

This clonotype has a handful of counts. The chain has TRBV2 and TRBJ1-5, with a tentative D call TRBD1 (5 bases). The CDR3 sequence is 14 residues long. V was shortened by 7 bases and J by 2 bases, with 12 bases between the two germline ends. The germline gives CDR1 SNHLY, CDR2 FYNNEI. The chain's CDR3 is CASKSQGGNQPQHF. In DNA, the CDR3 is TGTGCCAGCAAATCCCAGGGAGGCAATCAGCCCCAGCATTTT.

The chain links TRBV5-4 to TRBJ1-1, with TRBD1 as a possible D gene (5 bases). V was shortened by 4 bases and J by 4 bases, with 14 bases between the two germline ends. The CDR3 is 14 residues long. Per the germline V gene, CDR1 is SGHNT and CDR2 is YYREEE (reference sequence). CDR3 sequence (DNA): TGTGCCAGCAGCCAGATTGTCGGGGGCACTGAAGCTTTCTTT. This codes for CASSQIVGGTEAFF.

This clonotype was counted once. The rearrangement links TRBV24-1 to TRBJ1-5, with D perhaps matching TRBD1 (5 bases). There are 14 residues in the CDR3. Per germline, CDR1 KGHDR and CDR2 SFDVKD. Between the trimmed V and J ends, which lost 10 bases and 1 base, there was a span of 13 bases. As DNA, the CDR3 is TGTGCCACTGCTCAGGGACCAAGCAATCAGCCCCAGCATTTT. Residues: CATAQGPSNQPQHF.

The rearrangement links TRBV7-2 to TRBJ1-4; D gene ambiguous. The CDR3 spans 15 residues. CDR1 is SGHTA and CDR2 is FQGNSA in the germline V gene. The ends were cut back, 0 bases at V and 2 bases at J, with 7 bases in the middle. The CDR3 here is CASSLAGLTNEKLFF. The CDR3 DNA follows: TGTGCCAGCAGCTTAGCGGGGTTGACTAATGAAAAACTGTTTTTT.

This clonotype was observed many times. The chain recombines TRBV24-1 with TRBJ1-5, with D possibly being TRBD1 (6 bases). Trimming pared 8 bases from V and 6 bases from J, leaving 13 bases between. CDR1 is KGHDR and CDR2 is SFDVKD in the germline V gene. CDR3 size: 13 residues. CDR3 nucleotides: TGTGCCACCAAAGGGGGGCAGGGTCAGCCCCAGCATTTT. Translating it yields CATKGGQGQPQHF.

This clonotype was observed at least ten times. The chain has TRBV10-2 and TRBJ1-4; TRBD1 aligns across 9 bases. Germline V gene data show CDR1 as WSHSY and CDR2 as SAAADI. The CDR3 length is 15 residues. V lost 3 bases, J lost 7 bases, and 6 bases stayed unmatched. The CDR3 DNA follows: TGCGCCAGCAGTGAAGCGACAGGGGGAGTTGAAAAACTGTTTTTT. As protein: CASSEATGGVEKLFF.

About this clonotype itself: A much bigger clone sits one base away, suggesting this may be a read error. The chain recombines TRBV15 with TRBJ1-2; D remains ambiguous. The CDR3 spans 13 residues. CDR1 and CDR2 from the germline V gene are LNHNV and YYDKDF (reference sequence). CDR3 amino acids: CATSRREKGGCTF. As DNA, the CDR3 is TGTGCCACCAGCAGACGCGAGAAGGGTGGCTGCACCTTC.

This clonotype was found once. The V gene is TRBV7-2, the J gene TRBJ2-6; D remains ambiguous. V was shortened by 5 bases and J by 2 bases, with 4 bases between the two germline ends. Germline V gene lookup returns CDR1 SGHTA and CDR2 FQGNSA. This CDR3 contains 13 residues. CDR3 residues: CASSPAGANVLTF. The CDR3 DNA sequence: TGTGCCAGCAGCCCGGCTGGGGCCAACGTCCTGACTTTC.

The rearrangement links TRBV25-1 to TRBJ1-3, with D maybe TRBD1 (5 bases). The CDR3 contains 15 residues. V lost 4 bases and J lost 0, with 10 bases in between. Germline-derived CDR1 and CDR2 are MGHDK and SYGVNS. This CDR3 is CASSARGSSGNTIYF. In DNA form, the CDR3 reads TGTGCCAGCAGTGCCCGGGGCAGCTCTGGAAACACCATATATTTT.

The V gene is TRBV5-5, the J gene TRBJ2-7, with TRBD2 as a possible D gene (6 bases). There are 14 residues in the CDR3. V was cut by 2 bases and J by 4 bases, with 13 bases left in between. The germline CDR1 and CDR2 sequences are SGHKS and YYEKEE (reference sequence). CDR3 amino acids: CASSFGPGGYEQYF. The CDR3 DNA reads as TGTGCCAGCAGCTTTGGACCCGGGGGTTACGAGCAGTACTTC.

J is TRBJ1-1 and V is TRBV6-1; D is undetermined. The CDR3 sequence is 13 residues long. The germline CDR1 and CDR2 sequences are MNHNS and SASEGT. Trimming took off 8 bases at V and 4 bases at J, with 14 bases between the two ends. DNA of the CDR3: TGTGCCAGCGGACTAACAGCGGCCACTGAAGCTTTCTTT. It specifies CASGLTAATEAFF.

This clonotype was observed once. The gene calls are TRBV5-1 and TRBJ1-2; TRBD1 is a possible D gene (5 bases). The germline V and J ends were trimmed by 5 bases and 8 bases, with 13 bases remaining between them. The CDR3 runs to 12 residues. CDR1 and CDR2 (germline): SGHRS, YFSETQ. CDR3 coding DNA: TGCGCCAGCAGGCGGTCGGGGGAAGGCTACACCTTC. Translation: CASRRSGEGYTF.

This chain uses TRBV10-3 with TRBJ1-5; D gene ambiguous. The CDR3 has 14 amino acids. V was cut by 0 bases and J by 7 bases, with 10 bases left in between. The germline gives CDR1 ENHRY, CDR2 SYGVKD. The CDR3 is CAISESVSRQPQHF. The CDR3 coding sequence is TGTGCCATCAGTGAGTCGGTCTCTAGACAGCCCCAGCATTTT.

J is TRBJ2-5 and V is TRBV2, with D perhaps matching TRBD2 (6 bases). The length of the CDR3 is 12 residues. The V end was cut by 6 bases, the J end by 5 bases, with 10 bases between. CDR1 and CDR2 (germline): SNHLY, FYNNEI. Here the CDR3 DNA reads TGTGCCAGCAGGGCTGGGGGGGAGACCCAGTACTTC. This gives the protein CASRAGGETQYF.

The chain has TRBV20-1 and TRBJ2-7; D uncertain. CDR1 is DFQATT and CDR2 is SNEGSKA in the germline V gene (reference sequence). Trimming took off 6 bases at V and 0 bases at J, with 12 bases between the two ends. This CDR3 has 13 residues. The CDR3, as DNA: TGCAGTGCCGTAGTAGACACCTCCTACGAGCAGTACTTC. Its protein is CSAVVDTSYEQYF.

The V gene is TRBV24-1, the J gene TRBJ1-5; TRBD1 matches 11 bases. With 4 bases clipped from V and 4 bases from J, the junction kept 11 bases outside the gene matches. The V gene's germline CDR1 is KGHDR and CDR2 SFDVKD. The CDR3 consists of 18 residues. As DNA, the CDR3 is TGTGCCACCAGTGACCCGGGACAGGGGGGGAGGGGGAATCAGCCCCAGCATTTT. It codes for CATSDPGQGGRGNQPQHF.

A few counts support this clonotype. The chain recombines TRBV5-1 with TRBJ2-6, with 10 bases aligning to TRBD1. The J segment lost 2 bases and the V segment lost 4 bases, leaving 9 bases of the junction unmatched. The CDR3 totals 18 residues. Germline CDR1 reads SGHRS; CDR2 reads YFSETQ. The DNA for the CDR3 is TGCGCCAGCAGCGGGACCGGGACAGGGGTAGCTGGGGCCAACGTCCTGACTTTC. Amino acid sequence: CASSGTGTGVAGANVLTF.

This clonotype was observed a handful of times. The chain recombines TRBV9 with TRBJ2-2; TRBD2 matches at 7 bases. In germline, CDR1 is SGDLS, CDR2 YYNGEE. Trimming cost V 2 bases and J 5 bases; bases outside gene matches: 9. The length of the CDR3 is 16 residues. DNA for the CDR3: TGTGCCAGCAGCGTCAGCGGGGTGTCACTTACCGGGGAGCTGTTTTTT. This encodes CASSVSGVSLTGELFF.

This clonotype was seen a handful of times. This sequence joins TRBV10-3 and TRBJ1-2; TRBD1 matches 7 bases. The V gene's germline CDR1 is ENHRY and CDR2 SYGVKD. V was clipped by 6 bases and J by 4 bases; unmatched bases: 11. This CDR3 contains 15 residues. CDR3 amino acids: CAIRGTGEGGYGYTF. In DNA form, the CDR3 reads TGTGCCATCAGGGGTACAGGGGAAGGGGGCTATGGCTACACCTTC.

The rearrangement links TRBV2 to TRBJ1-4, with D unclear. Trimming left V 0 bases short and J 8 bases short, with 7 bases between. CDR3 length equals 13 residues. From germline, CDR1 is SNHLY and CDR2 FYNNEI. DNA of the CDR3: TGTGCCAGCAGTGAAGCACAAGGGGAAAAACTGTTTTTT. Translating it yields CASSEAQGEKLFF.

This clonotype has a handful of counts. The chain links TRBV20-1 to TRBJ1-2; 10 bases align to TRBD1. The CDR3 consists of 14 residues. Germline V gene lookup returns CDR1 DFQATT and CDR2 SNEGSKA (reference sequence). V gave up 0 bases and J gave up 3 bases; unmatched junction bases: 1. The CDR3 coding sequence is TGCAGTGCTAGAGAAGGACAGGGGGACTATGGCTACACCTTC. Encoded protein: CSAREGQGDYGYTF.

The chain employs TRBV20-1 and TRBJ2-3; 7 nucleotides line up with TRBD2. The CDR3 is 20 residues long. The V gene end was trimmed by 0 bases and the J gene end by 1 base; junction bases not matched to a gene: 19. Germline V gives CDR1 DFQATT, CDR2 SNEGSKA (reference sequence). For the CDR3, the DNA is TGCAGTGCTAGAGATTCCCGCGCCTCCCCCTGGGCGGGAGGCACAGATACGCAGTATTTT. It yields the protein CSARDSRASPWAGGTDTQYF.

This chain's CDR3 is CASSSPGQPQHF. The CDR3 bases are TGTGCCAGCAGCTCGCCAGGTCAGCCCCAGCATTTT. The genes are TRBV7-9 and TRBJ1-5; D call uncertain. Germline V CDR1 and CDR2: SEHNR, FQNEAQ (reference sequence). Trimming took off 4 bases at V and 6 bases at J, with 7 bases between the two ends. The CDR3 loop spans 12 amino acids.

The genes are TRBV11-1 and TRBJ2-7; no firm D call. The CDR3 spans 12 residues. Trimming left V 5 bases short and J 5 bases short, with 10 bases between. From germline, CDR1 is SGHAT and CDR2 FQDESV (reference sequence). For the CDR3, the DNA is TGTGCCAGCAGCCTTCTCCCTAACGAGCAGTACTTC. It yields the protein CASSLLPNEQYF.

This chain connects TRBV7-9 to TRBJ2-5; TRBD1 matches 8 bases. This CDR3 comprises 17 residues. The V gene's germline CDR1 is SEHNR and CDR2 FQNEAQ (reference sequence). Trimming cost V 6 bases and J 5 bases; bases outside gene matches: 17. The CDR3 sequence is CASRAATGTGGSETQYF. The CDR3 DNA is TGTGCCAGCAGAGCAGCAACCGGGACAGGAGGTAGTGAGACCCAGTACTTC. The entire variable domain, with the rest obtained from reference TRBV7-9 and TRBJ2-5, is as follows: DTGVSQNPRHKITKRGQNVTFRCDPISEHNRLYWYRQTLGQGPEFLTYFQNEAQLEKSRLLSDRFSAERPKGSFSTLEIQRTEQGDSAMYLCASRAATGTGGSETQYFGPGTRLLVL.

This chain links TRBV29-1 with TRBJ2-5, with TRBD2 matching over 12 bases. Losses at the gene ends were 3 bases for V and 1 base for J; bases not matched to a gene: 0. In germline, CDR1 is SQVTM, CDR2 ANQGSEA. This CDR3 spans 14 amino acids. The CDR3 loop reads CSVEGLAGQETQYF. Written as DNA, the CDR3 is TGCAGCGTTGAGGGACTAGCGGGCCAAGAGACCCAGTACTTC.

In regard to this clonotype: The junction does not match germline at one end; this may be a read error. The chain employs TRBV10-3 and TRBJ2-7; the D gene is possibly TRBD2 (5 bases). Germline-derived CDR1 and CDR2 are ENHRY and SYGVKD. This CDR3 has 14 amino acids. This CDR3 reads CASSLSGMSYEQYF. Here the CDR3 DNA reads TGTGCCAGCAGTTTGAGCGGAATGTCCTACGAGCAGTACTTC.

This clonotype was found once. The DNA of the CDR3 is TGTGCCAGCAGTTTACCGGACAGGCCAGAGACCCAGTACTTC. Its translation: CASSLPDRPETQYF. The rearrangement uses TRBV6-5 and TRBJ2-5; the match to TRBD1 covers 7 bases. J gave up 4 bases and V 4 bases, and 6 bases lay outside the gene matches. From germline, CDR1 is MNHEY and CDR2 SVGAGI. There are 14 residues in the CDR3.